The TCR beta chain described here comes from a study of blood T cell repertoires in COVID-19. Study-wide context: COVID-19 samples collected from the United States, Italy and Spain covered acute and convalescent phases.

V gave up 3 bases and J gave up 5 bases; unmatched junction bases: 6. This CDR3 spans 14 amino acids. Germline V gene data show CDR1 as SGHNT and CDR2 as YYREEE (reference sequence). This clone has just a few counts. Original processing methods: How many nucleated cells were present was estimated from reference gene primer amplification. Libraries were prepared by immunoSEQ multiplex PCR; TCRdb keeps only in-frame clonotypes and omits some of them. The D gene and trimming were derived from the DNA, and the V and J assignments and clone size from that table. The sample records more than 100,000 clones, roughly 84% being singletons.

Sequencing was carried out using peripheral blood. The chain has TRBV5-4 and TRBJ1-2; TRBD1 matches 8 bases. The TCR was taken from a woman of 80 years or more with acute or convalescent COVID-19. This CDR3 reads CASSSWTGQYGYTF. CDR3 nucleotides: TGTGCCAGCAGCTCCTGGACAGGGCAATATGGCTACACCTTC.